These T cell receptor beta chains were read from a single sample in a study of T cell changes during pregnancy in multiple sclerosis. This table comes from immunoSEQ multiplex PCR, and its TCRdb copy is limited to in-frame clones, with some not included. The sample has fewer than 45,000 clones, 85% to 90% seen once. This specimen consisted of CD8+ T cells from peripheral blood mononuclear cells, obtained after pregnancy. The receptors were sampled from a female donor in good health, enrolled as a control in a pregnancy study. Both conserved end residues are part of each CDR3. A D gene is named only where the DNA matches it firmly. Size is omitted from some rows. Given values are once, few, many or a class for expanded clones.

j_call v_call clone_size d_call cdr3_nt cdr3_aa
TRBJ2-1 TRBV27 - TRBD2 TGTGCCAGCAGTCCCTACCCACTAGCGGGGGGCGGAAATGAGCAGTTCTTC CASSPYPLAGGGNEQFF
TRBJ1-1 TRBV5-6 - - TGTGCCAGCAGCCTCTCGGACTGGATGTATGTAGCTTTCTTT CASSLSDWMYVAFF
TRBJ1-1 TRBV6-5 - TRBD1 TGTGCCAGCAGTTACGGGACAGCTCTTGAAGCTTTCTTT CASSYGTALEAFF
TRBJ2-3 TRBV5-6 - TRBD2 TGTGCCAGCAGCTCACCTCGGGGTAGCGGGGATACTGGGGTGTATACGCAGTATTTT CASSSPRGSGDTGVYTQYF
TRBJ2-7 TRBV11-2 - - TGTGCCAGCAGCTTAATCGGGAGTAGCATCTACGAGCAGTACTTC CASSLIGSSIYEQYF
TRBJ1-6 TRBV9 - - TGTGCCAGCAGCGTAGTGGCGGGGGGCGACTCACCCCTCCACTTT CASSVVAGGDSPLHF
TRBJ1-1 TRBV4-3 - - TGCGCCAGCAGCCAAGACTATGGGGGCATGAACACTGAAGCTTTCTTT CASSQDYGGMNTEAFF
TRBJ2-7 TRBV7-2 - - TGTGCCAGCCGGAAAGGGGCGCTCGAGCAGTACTTC CASRKGALEQYF
TRBJ1-1 TRBV7-2 - TRBD1 TGTGCCAGCAGCTTGGGGGACAGACAAATGAACACTGAAGCTTTCTTT CASSLGDRQMNTEAFF
TRBJ1-1 TRBV13 - - TGTGCCAGCAGTCCTGCCCCCCGTTGGGGGCCTTTCTTT CASSPAPRWGPFF
TRBJ2-7 TRBV29-1 - - TGCAGCTTGGCGCAGGGGGGCGAGCAGTACTTC CSLAQGGEQYF
TRBJ2-1 TRBV6-1 - - TGTGCCAGCAGTGAAGGACAGGAGGAGTTCTTC CASSEGQEEFF
TRBJ1-1 TRBV12-5 - TRBD1 TGTGCTAGTGGTTTGAGGGGGACAGGGCAAATGAACACTGAAGCTTTCTTT CASGLRGTGQMNTEAFF
TRBJ2-5 TRBV15 once - TGTGCCACCAGCGTTACAGGGTGGGACGAGACCCAGTACTTC CATSVTGWDETQYF
TRBJ1-2 TRBV4-1 once TRBD1 TGCGCCAGCAGCCAAGTCGGGACAGCAAACCTCTATGGCTACACCTTC CASSQVGTANLYGYTF
TRBJ1-1 TRBV6-6 - TRBD1 TGTGCCAGCAGTTACTCGACAGGGCAGAACACTGAAGCTTTCTTT CASSYSTGQNTEAFF
TRBJ2-1 TRBV11-2 once - TGTGCCAGCAGCCCCGAAGGAGCGGGTAGCTCCTACAATGAGCAGTTCTTC CASSPEGAGSSYNEQFF
TRBJ2-7 TRBV27 - TRBD2 TGTGCCAGCAGTCGAAGTCGATCACTAGCGGGGCTCTCCTACGAGCAGTACTTC CASSRSRSLAGLSYEQYF
TRBJ1-2 TRBV14 - - TGTGCCAGCAGCCGATGGAGGGACTATGGCTACACCTTC CASSRWRDYGYTF
TRBJ1-3 TRBV19 - - TGTGCCAGTAAACCGTACAGGAGCTCTGGAAACACCATATATTTT CASKPYRSSGNTIYF
TRBJ1-5 TRBV7-9 - - TGTGCCAGCAGCTTACAGGATGGCCTGGGTGTTTGGCAGCCCCAGCATTTT CASSLQDGLGVWQPQHF
TRBJ2-1 TRBV7-8 - TRBD2 TGTGCCAGCGGGGGGGGTGAGCAGTTCTTC CASGGGEQFF
TRBJ1-6 TRBV28 - - TGTGCCAGCAGTCCTACAGGGTCTGGTCCCCCCCTCCACTTT CASSPTGSGPPLHF
TRBJ2-3 TRBV6-1 - TRBD2 TGTGCCAGCAGTGAAGCGGGGGGGGGACGGGATACGCAGTATTTT CASSEAGGGRDTQYF
TRBJ2-7 TRBV4-3 - TRBD1 TGCGCCAGCAGCCAAATGCTTGACAGGGTCACCTTCCACGAGCAGTACTTC CASSQMLDRVTFHEQYF
TRBJ2-3 TRBV6-4 few TRBD2 TGTGCCAGCAGTCAGGGAGGGAGTAGCACAGATACGCAGTATTTT CASSQGGSSTDTQYF
TRBJ1-1 TRBV4-3 - - TGCGCCAGCAGCCAAGATAGAGGACTTGAAGCTTTCTTT CASSQDRGLEAFF
TRBJ2-3 TRBV6-1 - - TGTGCCAGCAATCCAAGGGGGGGAAACACAGATACGCAGTATTTT CASNPRGGNTDTQYF
TRBJ2-3 TRBV6-4 few - TGTGCCAGCAGTGACTCGGAGAGCACAGATACGCAGTATTTT CASSDSESTDTQYF
TRBJ2-1 TRBV30 - TRBD2 TGTGCGGGACAGAGCGGGGGGGTGGGGAATGAGCAGTTCTTC CAGQSGGVGNEQFF
TRBJ2-1 TRBV7-8 - - TGTGCCAGCAGCGAAAGAGAAGACGCAATTGGGCACAATGAGCAGTTCTTC CASSEREDAIGHNEQFF
TRBJ2-7 TRBV9 - - TGTGCCAGCAGCGTAGATTTTGGGGGGACCTACGAGCAGTACTTC CASSVDFGGTYEQYF
TRBJ2-1 TRBV9 - - TGTGCCAGCAGCGGAGGCAGGGAACCCAATGAGCAGTTCTTC CASSGGREPNEQFF
TRBJ2-7 TRBV19 once - TGTGCCAGTAGTGCCTCGGGACACTACGAGCAGTACTTC CASSASGHYEQYF
TRBJ1-6 TRBV7-3 few - TGTGCCAGCAGCTTAGCCGCCCAGGATTATAATTCACCCCTCCACTTT CASSLAAQDYNSPLHF
TRBJ2-3 TRBV4-2 - TRBD1 TGTGCCAGCAGCCAAGAGGTCGGCAGGGGGACAGATACGCAGTATTTT CASSQEVGRGTDTQYF
TRBJ1-2 TRBV4-1 - - TGCGCCAGCAGCCAAGAGCGGAGACCCTATGGCTACACCTTC CASSQERRPYGYTF
TRBJ2-1 TRBV5-4 - TRBD1 TGTGCCAGCAGCTTGGCCCAGGGGGAAAGCTCCTACAATGAGCAGTTCTTC CASSLAQGESSYNEQFF
TRBJ2-1 TRBV4-3 few - TGCGCCAGCAGCCAAGATCCCCCCGGGGAGGCATACAATGAGCAGTTCTTC CASSQDPPGEAYNEQFF
TRBJ2-7 TRBV7-2 few - TGTGCCAGCAGCTTTGGAGGGTGGGCAGGACCTTTGGACGAGCAGTACTTC CASSFGGWAGPLDEQYF
TRBJ2-2 TRBV5-6 - TRBD2 TGTGCCAGCAGCCTGGGAGTAGCGGGGTTCACCGGGGAGCTGTTTTTT CASSLGVAGFTGELFF
TRBJ2-1 TRBV13 - - TGTGCCAGCAGCTCCGGGGTGGCCGGGGATGAGCAGTTCTTC CASSSGVAGDEQFF
TRBJ2-1 TRBV11-2 - TRBD1 TGTGCCAGCAGCTTGTCCTTAGGGACAGGGTTATTCAATGAGCAGTTCTTC CASSLSLGTGLFNEQFF
TRBJ1-6 TRBV11-3 - - TGTGCCACCCCCAACAGGGACTCCTATAATTCACCCCTCCACTTT CATPNRDSYNSPLHF
TRBJ1-1 TRBV19 - - TGTGCCAGTAGTTGGGGCAGGGAGAACACTGAAGCTTTCTTT CASSWGRENTEAFF
TRBJ2-6 TRBV6-4 - - TGTGCCAGCAGTGACGGGTCAGGGCAAGGGGCCAACGTCCTGACTTTC CASSDGSGQGANVLTF
TRBJ2-5 TRBV19 - - TGTGCCAGTAGTATAGACCCGGGTCAAAGAGAGACCCAGTACTTC CASSIDPGQRETQYF
TRBJ2-1 TRBV6-1 - TRBD2 TGTGCCAGCAACATCATAGCGGGGGGGGCCAATGAGCAGTTCTTC CASNIIAGGANEQFF
TRBJ1-2 TRBV4-1 - - TGCGCCAGCAGCCAAGACCCGGGCTATGGCTACACCTTC CASSQDPGYGYTF
TRBJ1-1 TRBV14 once - TGTGCCAGCAGCCAAGATAGCATAGCTTTCTTT CASSQDSIAFF
TRBJ2-1 TRBV7-2 few TRBD1 TGTGCCAGCAGCTTGGGACAGATGTACAATGAGCAGTTCTTC CASSLGQMYNEQFF
TRBJ2-7 TRBV4-1 - - TGCGCCAGCAGCCACCCGACGGGAAGCTCCTACGAGCAGTACTTC CASSHPTGSSYEQYF
TRBJ2-6 TRBV4-3 - - TGCGCCAGCAGCCCTCAGGGGAGCTCTGGGGCCAACGTCCTGACTTTC CASSPQGSSGANVLTF
TRBJ2-7 TRBV14 - - TGTGCCAGCAGCCAGATCACTCCGGGGGAGCAGTACTTC CASSQITPGEQYF